The clone carrying this T cell receptor beta chain was counted between two and nine times. The antigen remains unidentified. These data come from a study of T-cell memory formation after mild COVID-19. Across the study: In these data, TCR clusters were largely donor specific.

General study points: The SARS-CoV-2 specificity of second-wave clones reaching peak at day 37 remained unverified. Contracting clones from day 15 to 85 had balanced CD4/CD8; later expanders favoured CD4+.

The TCR alpha and TCR beta cDNA libraries, bearing sample barcodes and UMIs, were generated by 5'RACE using constant-segment primers. TCRdb re-called the 5' RACE reads through MiXCR, storing one row per CDR3 protein. The sample holds hundreds of thousands of distinct CDR3 sequences; around 15% are singletons and the top ten take 20% to 25%. Germline CDR1 is MNHEY and CDR2 is SVGEGT. Trimming pared 8 bases from V and 6 bases from J, leaving 12 bases between. The CDR3 runs to 12 residues. The rearrangement uses TRBV6-2 or TRBV6-3 and TRBJ2-3, with a weak D call TRBD1 (6 bases). The specimen was PBMCs or a T cell subset sorted from them (not recorded which). This receptor was identified in a man between 18 and 35 years old who had mild COVID-19 (a few samples of this study predate the infection). Cell type and time point are not known. Here the CDR3 DNA reads TGTGCCAGCTCCAACAGGGCCGATACGCAGTATTTT. As protein: CASSNRADTQYF.